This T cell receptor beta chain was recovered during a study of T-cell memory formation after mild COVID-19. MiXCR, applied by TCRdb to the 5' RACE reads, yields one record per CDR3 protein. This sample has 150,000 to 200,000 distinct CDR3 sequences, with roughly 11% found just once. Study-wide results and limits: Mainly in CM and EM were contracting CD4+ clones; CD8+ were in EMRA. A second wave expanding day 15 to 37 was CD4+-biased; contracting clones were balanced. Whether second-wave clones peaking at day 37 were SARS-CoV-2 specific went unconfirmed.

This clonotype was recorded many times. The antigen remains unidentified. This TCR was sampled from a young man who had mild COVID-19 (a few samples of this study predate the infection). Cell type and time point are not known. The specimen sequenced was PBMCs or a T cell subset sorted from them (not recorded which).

The CDR3 protein is CASSLSSGAYNEQFF. In nucleotides, the CDR3 is TGCGCCAGCAGCTTGTCTAGCGGGGCCTACAATGAGCAGTTCTTC. The chain joins TRBV5-1 to TRBJ2-1; 9 positions agree with TRBD2. The V gene end was trimmed by 1 base and the J gene end by 2 bases; junction bases not matched to a gene: 1. Germline V gene data show CDR1 as SGHRS and CDR2 as YFSETQ. The CDR3 spans 15 residues. The full variable domain, with the rest looked up from reference TRBV5-1 and TRBJ2-1, is KAGVTQTPRYLIKTRGQQVTLSCSPISGHRSVSWYQQTPGQGLQFLFEYFSETQRNKGNFPGRFSGRQFSNSRSEMNVSTLELGDSALYLCASSLSSGAYNEQFFGPGTRLTVL.